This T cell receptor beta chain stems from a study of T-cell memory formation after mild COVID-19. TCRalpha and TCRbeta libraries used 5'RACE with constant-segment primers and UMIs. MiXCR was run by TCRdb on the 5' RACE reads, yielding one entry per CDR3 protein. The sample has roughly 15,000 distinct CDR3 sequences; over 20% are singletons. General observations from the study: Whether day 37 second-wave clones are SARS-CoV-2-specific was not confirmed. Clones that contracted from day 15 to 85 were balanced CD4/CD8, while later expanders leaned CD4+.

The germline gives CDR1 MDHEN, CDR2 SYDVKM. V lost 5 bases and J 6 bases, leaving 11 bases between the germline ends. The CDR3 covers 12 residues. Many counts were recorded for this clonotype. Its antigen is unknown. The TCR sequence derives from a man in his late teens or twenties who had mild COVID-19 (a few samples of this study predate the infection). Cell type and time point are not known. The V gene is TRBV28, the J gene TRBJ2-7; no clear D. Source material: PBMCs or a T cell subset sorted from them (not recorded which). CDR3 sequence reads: CASSGWGGEQYV. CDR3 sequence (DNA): TGTGCCAGCAGTGGTTGGGGTGGCGAGCAGTACGTC.